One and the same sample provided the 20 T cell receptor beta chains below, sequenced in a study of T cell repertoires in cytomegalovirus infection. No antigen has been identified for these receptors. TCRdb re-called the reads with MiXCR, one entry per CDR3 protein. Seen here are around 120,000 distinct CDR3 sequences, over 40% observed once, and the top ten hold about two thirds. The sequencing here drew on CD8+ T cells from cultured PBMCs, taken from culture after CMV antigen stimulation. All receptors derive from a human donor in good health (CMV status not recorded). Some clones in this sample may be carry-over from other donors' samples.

The CDR3 DNA is TGTGCCAGCAACGGTGGTGCGGCTCCGGATCTTGAGACCCAGTACTTC. Encoded protein: CASNGGAAPDLETQYF. This chain joins TRBV7-8 and TRBJ2-5; D uncertain. Trimming pared 7 bases from V and 5 bases from J, leaving 23 bases between. The CDR3 totals 16 residues. CDR1 and CDR2 from the germline V gene are SGHVS and FQNEAQ.

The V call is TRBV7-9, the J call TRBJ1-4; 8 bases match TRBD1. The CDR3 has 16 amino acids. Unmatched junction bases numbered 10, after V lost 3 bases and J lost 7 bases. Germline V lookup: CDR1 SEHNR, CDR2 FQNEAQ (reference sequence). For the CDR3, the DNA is TGTGCCAGCAGCTTGCCTTCAGGGGGCGGGGGTGAAAAACTGTTTTTT. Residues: CASSLPSGGGGEKLFF.

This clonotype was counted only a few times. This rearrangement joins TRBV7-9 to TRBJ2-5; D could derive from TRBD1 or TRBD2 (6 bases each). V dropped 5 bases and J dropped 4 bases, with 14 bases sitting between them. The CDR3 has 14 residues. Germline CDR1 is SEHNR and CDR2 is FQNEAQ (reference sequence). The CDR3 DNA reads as TGTGCCAGCAGCCAGAGTGGGGGGCGAGAGACCCAGTACTTC. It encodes CASSQSGGRETQYF.

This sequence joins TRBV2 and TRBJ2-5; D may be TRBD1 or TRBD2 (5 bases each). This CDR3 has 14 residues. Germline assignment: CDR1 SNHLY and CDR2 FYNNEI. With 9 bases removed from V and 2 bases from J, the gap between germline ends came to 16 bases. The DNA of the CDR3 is TGTGCCAGTTTGGGACGGAGAGTTCAAGAGACCCAGTACTTC. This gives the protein CASLGRRVQETQYF. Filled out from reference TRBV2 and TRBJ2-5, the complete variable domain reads EPEVTQTPSHQVTQMGQEVILRCVPISNHLYFYWYRQILGQKVEFLVSFYNNEISEKSEIFDDQFSVERPDGSNFTLKIRSTKLEDSAMYFCASLGRRVQETQYFGPGTRLLVL.

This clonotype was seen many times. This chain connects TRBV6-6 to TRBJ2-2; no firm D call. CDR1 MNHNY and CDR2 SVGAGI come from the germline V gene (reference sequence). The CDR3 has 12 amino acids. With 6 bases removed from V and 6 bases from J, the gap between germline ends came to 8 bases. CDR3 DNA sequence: TGTGCCAGCAGCCCACATGCCGGGGAGCTGTTTTTT. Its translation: CASSPHAGELFF.

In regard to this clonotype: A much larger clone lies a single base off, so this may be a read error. DNA of the CDR3: TGTGCCAGCAGCTTCGGGACAGGGGGCGACGAGCAGTACTTC. Its translation: CASSFGTGGDEQYF. This chain uses TRBV11-3 with TRBJ2-7; TRBD1 matches 12 bases. Germline CDR1 and CDR2: SGHNT and YENEEA. This CDR3 comprises 14 residues. V was pared by 3 bases and J by 5 bases, with 2 bases of the junction left unmatched.

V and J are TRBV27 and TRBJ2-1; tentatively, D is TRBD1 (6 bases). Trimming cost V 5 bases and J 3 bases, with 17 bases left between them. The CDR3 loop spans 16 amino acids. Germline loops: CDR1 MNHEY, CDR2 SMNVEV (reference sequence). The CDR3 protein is CASSPSGDPLYNEQFF. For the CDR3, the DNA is TGTGCCAGCAGTCCCTCAGGGGACCCCCTCTACAATGAGCAGTTCTTC.

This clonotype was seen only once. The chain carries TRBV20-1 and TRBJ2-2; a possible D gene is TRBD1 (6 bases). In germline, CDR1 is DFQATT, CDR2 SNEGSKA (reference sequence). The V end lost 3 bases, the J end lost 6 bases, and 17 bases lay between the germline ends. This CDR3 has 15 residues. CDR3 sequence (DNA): TGCAGTGCTAGGTTGCTGAGGGGGAAGGCCGGGGAGCTGTTTTTT. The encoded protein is CSARLLRGKAGELFF.

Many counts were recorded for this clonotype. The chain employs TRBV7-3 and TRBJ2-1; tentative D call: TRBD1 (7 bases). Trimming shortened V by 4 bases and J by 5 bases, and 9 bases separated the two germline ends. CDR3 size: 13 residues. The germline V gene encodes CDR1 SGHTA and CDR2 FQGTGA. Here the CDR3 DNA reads TGTGCCAGCAGCTCAGGGGGGCACAATGAGCAGTTCTTC. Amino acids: CASSSGGHNEQFF.

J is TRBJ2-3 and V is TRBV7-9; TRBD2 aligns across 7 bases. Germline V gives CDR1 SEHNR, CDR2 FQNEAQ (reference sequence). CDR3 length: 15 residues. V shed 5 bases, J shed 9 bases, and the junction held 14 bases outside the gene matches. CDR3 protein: CASSPLAGVTETQYF. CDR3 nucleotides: TGTGCCAGCAGCCCGCTGGCGGGGGTAACTGAGACGCAGTATTTT.

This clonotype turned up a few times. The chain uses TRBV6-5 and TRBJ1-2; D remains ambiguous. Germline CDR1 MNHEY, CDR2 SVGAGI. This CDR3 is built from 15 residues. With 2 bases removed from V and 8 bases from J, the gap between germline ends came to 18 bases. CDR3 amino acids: CASSYDSVTLRGYTF. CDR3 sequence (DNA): TGTGCCAGCAGTTACGATTCTGTGACGTTAAGAGGCTACACCTTC.

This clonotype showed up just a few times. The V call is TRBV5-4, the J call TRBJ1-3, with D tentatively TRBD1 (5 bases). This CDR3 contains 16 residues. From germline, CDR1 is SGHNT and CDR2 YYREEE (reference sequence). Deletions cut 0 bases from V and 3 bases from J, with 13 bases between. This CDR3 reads CASSLVGARGGNTIYF. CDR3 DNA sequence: TGTGCCAGCAGCTTGGTTGGGGCCAGAGGTGGAAACACCATATATTTT. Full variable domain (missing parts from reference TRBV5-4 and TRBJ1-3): ETGVTQSPTHLIKTRGQQVTLRCSSQSGHNTVSWYQQALGQGPQFIFQYYREEENGRGNFPPRFSGLQFPNYSSELNVNALELDDSALYLCASSLVGARGGNTIYFGEGSWLTVV.

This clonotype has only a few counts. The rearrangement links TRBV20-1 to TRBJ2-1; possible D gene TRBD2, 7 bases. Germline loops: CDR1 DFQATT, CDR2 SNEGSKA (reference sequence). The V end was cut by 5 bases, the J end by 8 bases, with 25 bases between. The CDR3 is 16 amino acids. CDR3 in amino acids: CSAEGPGAGAGDEQFF. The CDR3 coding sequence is TGCAGTGCTGAGGGCCCCGGTGCGGGGGCGGGGGATGAGCAGTTCTTC.

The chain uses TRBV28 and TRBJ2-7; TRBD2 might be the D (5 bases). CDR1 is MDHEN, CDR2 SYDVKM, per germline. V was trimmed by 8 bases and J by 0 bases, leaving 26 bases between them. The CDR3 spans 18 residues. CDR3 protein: CASENPLVRESSSYEQYF. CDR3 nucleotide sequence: TGTGCCAGCGAAAACCCCTTGGTGAGGGAATCGAGCTCCTACGAGCAGTACTTC.

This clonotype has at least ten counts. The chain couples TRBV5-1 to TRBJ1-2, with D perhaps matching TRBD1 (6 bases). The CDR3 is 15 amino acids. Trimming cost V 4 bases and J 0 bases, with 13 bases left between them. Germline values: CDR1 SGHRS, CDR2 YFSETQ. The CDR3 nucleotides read TGCGCCAGCAGCCCTGGGACAACCACTAACTATGGCTACACCTTC. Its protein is CASSPGTTTNYGYTF.

This chain's CDR3 is CASSSTGTDTQYF. The CDR3 coding sequence is TGTGCCAGTAGTTCAACAGGGACAGATACGCAGTATTTT. V gene TRBV19 combines with J gene TRBJ2-3; D may be TRBD1 (6 bases). Trimming took 5 bases from V and 3 from J, leaving 9 bases between them. Germline values: CDR1 LNHDA, CDR2 SQIVND (reference sequence). The CDR3 has 13 amino acids.

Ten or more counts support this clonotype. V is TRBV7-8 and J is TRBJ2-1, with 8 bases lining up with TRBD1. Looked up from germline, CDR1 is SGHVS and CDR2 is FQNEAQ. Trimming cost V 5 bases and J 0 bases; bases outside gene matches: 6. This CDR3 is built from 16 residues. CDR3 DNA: TGTGCCAGCAGCCGAATCACAGGGGGCTCCTACAATGAGCAGTTCTTC. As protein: CASSRITGGSYNEQFF.

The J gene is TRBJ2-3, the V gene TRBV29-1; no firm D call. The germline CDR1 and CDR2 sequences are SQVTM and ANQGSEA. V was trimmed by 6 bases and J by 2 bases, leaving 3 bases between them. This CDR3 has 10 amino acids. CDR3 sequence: CSVHTDTQYF. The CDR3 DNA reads TGCAGCGTCCACACAGATACGCAGTATTTT.

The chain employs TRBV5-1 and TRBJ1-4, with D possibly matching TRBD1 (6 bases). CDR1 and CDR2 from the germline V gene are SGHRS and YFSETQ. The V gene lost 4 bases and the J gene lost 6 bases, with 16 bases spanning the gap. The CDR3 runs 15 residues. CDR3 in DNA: TGCGCCAGCAGCCCCGAGGGGGGCGTTCATGAAAAACTGTTTTTT. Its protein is CASSPEGGVHEKLFF.

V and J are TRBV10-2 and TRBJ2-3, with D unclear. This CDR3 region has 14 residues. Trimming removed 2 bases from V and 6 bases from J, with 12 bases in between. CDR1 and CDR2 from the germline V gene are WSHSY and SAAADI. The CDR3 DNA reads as TGCGCCAGCAGTGAGCGGACCGGTCCTGATACGCAGTATTTT. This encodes CASSERTGPDTQYF.